This is a list of T cell receptor beta chains from one sample in a study of blood T cell repertoires in COVID-19. Repertoires were generated with immunoSEQ multiplex PCR, while TCRdb's copy carries only in-frame clones and drops some. The sample has 100,000 to 150,000 clones, 74% seen once; the top ten hold more than 5.5%. Material for sequencing was peripheral blood. The receptor set was obtained from a man in his sixties with acute or convalescent COVID-19. The CDR3 runs from the conserved cysteine through the conserved F or W. D genes are given only for firm matches. Not all rows give a size; the values are once, few, many and, for expanded clones, a class.

d_call	v_call	clone_size	j_call	cdr3_aa	cdr3_nt
.	TRBV7-9	.	TRBJ2-1	CASSSPLGGLKYNEQFF	TGTGCCAGCAGCTCCCCCCTGGGGGGGCTGAAATACAATGAGCAGTTCTTC
TRBD1	TRBV7-9	.	TRBJ2-7	CASSLDRGASYEQYF	TGTGCCAGCAGCCTGGACAGGGGAGCCTCCTACGAGCAGTACTTC
TRBD1	TRBV5-6	few	TRBJ2-5	CASSPRTGGGGETQYF	TGTGCCAGCAGCCCGAGGACAGGGGGCGGGGGAGAGACCCAGTACTTC
TRBD2	TRBV6-5	.	TRBJ2-7	CASRPSLAVYYEQYF	TGTGCCAGCAGGCCATCACTAGCGGTTTATTACGAGCAGTACTTC
TRBD1	TRBV5-1	.	TRBJ1-4	CASTPTGSTTNEKLFF	TGCGCCAGCACCCCGACAGGGAGTACAACTAATGAAAAACTGTTTTTT
.	TRBV2	few	TRBJ1-3	CASSEGRGAGNTIYF	TGTGCCAGCAGTGAAGGTCGGGGAGCAGGAAACACCATATATTTT
TRBD1	TRBV2	.	TRBJ1-5	CASSRTGRGNQPQHF	TGTGCCAGCTCGAGGACAGGAAGAGGCAATCAGCCCCAGCATTTT
.	TRBV25-1	.	TRBJ1-1	CASSASSGGNTEAFF	TGTGCCAGCAGTGCCTCGTCGGGGGGGAACACTGAAGCTTTCTTT
TRBD2	TRBV27	once	TRBJ2-2	CASSLPGGPVGELFF	TGTGCCAGCAGTTTACCGGGAGGGCCCGTCGGGGAGCTGTTTTTT
TRBD2	TRBV5-1	.	TRBJ2-3	CASSLAWEGTTDTQYF	TGCGCCAGCAGCTTGGCATGGGAGGGCACGACAGATACGCAGTATTTT
.	TRBV6-1	.	TRBJ1-2	CASSDLYGYTF	TGTGCCAGCAGTGATTTATATGGCTACACCTTC
TRBD1	TRBV10-3	few	TRBJ2-1	CAIWQGQGAREQFF	TGTGCCATCTGGCAGGGACAGGGGGCACGAGAGCAGTTCTTC
TRBD1	TRBV3-1/TRBV3-2	.	TRBJ2-2	CASSRAQGAGELFF	TGTGCCAGCAGCCGGGCCCAGGGGGCCGGGGAGCTGTTTTTT
TRBD2	TRBV4-1	once	TRBJ2-1	CASSLSSGPSYNEQFF	TGCGCCAGCAGCCTTTCTAGCGGACCTTCCTACAATGAGCAGTTCTTC
TRBD2	TRBV6-1	.	TRBJ2-1	CASSEDPAGAYNEQFF	TGTGCCAGCAGTGAAGACCCAGCGGGAGCCTACAATGAGCAGTTCTTC
TRBD1	TRBV10-3	.	TRBJ1-2	CAISDSQGDYGYTF	TGTGCCATCAGTGACTCGCAGGGGGACTATGGCTACACCTTC
TRBD1	TRBV14	.	TRBJ1-6	CASSRTGQGTSPLHF	TGTGCCAGCAGCCGAACGGGACAGGGTACATCACCCCTCCACTTT
.	TRBV21-1	few	TRBJ1-2	CASSNQGGGYGYTF	TGTGCCAGCAGCAACCAAGGGGGTGGCTATGGCTACACCTTC
.	TRBV7-3	.	TRBJ1-5	CASSLGHGQPQHF	TGTGCCAGCAGCTTAGGACATGGGCAGCCCCAGCATTTT
TRBD1	TRBV5-1	.	TRBJ1-1	CASSSGYRGSHTEAFF	TGCGCCAGCAGCTCTGGGTACAGGGGGAGTCACACTGAAGCTTTCTTT
.	TRBV2	.	TRBJ1-3	CASNSYSGNTIYF	TGTGCCAGCAACTCTTACTCTGGAAACACCATATATTTT
.	TRBV12-5	.	TRBJ1-1	CASALTRGGNTEAFF	TGTGCTAGTGCCCTTACGCGGGGCGGGAACACTGAAGCTTTCTTT
TRBD2	TRBV6-1	.	TRBJ2-7	CASSEGLAGSYEQYF	TGTGCCAGCAGTGAGGGACTAGCGGGCTCCTACGAGCAGTACTTC
TRBD1	TRBV12-5	.	TRBJ1-3	CASGSRDSRNTIYF	TGTGCTAGTGGAAGCCGGGACAGCCGAAACACCATATATTTT
TRBD2	TRBV6-1	.	TRBJ2-7	CASSEDRGGPLRF	TGTGCCAGCAGTGAAGACCGCGGGGGGCCACTTCGATTC
TRBD2	TRBV30	.	TRBJ2-7	CAWSTSGGLEQYF	TGTGCCTGGTCGACTAGCGGGGGTCTCGAGCAGTACTTC
.	TRBV6-2/TRBV6-3	.	TRBJ1-1	CASSRPGLMNTEAFF	TGTGCCAGCAGTAGACCGGGACTGATGAACACTGAAGCTTTCTTT
TRBD2	TRBV4-2	few	TRBJ2-1	CASSQDSSGGSNEQFF	TGTGCCAGCAGCCAAGATTCTAGCGGGGGGTCGAATGAGCAGTTCTTC
.	TRBV18	.	TRBJ1-3	CASSPTLQGPGAGNTIYF	TGTGCCAGCTCACCTACGCTTCAGGGTCCGGGGGCTGGAAACACCATATATTTT
.	TRBV6-4	.	TRBJ2-3	CASSDSLLDTQYF	TGTGCCAGCAGTGACTCACTCCTAGATACGCAGTATTTT
TRBD1	TRBV5-1	once	TRBJ2-7	CASSSDRGTAYEQYF	TGCGCCAGCAGCTCCGACAGGGGAACCGCCTACGAGCAGTACTTC
.	TRBV5-1	once	TRBJ2-4	CASSFRGGLGNIQYF	TGCGCCAGCAGCTTTCGCGGAGGGCTTGGAAACATTCAGTACTTC
.	TRBV18	.	TRBJ1-6	CASSATDGAHSNSPLHF	TGTGCCAGCTCAGCGACCGATGGGGCGCACTCTAATTCACCCCTCCACTTT
.	TRBV24-1	.	TRBJ1-1	CATSDLGHVLMNTEAFF	TGTGCCACCAGTGACCTGGGGCACGTTCTGATGAACACTGAAGCTTTCTTT
TRBD1	TRBV19	.	TRBJ2-1	CASGRQGLFYEQFF	TGTGCCAGTGGGAGACAGGGCTTATTCTATGAGCAGTTCTTC
.	TRBV6-4	.	TRBJ2-5	CASSDPVLSRNFPLQETQYF	TGTGCCAGCAGTGACCCCGTCCTGTCCCGAAACTTCCCGCTCCAAGAGACCCAGTACTTC
.	TRBV5-6	few	TRBJ1-2	CASSLNRRNYGYTF	TGTGCCAGCAGCTTGAACAGAAGAAACTATGGCTACACCTTC
TRBD2	TRBV6-4	once	TRBJ2-1	CASSRPSGLAGGGCQFF	TGTGCCAGCAGCCGGCCGAGTGGGCTAGCGGGAGGGGGTTGCCAGTTCTTC
TRBD1	TRBV10-3	.	TRBJ1-5	CAISESTGGNQPQHF	TGTGCCATCAGTGAGTCCACAGGGGGGAATCAGCCCCAGCATTTT
TRBD1	TRBV4-1	.	TRBJ1-2	CASSLNSLGSGGFYGYTF	TGCGCCAGCAGCCTAAACTCACTAGGGTCAGGGGGTTTCTATGGCTACACCTTC
TRBD2	TRBV7-3	.	TRBJ2-5	CASSLGGRGFLETQYF	TGTGCCAGCAGCTTGGGAGGGCGGGGTTTCCTAGAGACCCAGTACTTC
.	TRBV7-9	once	TRBJ2-5	CASSLRLDQETQYF	TGTGCCAGCAGCCTTCGACTAGACCAAGAGACCCAGTACTTC
TRBD1	TRBV24-1	.	TRBJ2-7	CATSGPGTGSEQYF	TGTGCCACCAGTGGTCCCGGGACAGGGTCCGAGCAGTACTTC
.	TRBV7-3	.	TRBJ1-1	CASSFQGGTEAFF	TGTGCCAGCAGCTTTCAGGGAGGAACTGAAGCTTTCTTT
.	TRBV19	.	TRBJ1-5	CASSIVTGINQPQHF	TGTGCCAGTAGTATAGTTACAGGGATCAATCAGCCCCAGCATTTT
.	TRBV10-3	few	TRBJ1-2	CAISVADPRAYGYTF	TGTGCCATCAGTGTAGCTGACCCCCGAGCCTATGGCTACACCTTC
TRBD1	TRBV27	.	TRBJ1-2	CASSKITGEKGYTF	TGTGCCAGCAGTAAAATTACAGGGGAGAAAGGCTACACCTTC
.	TRBV11-2	.	TRBJ2-3	CASSRERVSTDTQYF	TGTGCCAGCAGCCGGGAGCGGGTCAGCACAGATACGCAGTATTTT
TRBD2	TRBV10-1	few	TRBJ2-7	CASIPNGGSGTNYEQYF	TGCGCCAGCATCCCCAATGGGGGTAGCGGGACTAACTACGAGCAGTACTTC